Sequencing of this TCR beta chain was carried out in a study of CD8 T cells in Susac syndrome. The sequenced target, TCR beta, came from blood CD8+ and CD4+ T cells. As controls, healthy donors matched for age and sex were used. Negative isolation yielded the CD8+ and CD4+ T cells, while FACS enriched the TEMRA cells. This CDR3 has 14 residues. Trimming shortened V by 4 bases and J by 3 bases, and 15 bases separated the two germline ends. CDR1 and CDR2 from the germline V gene are GTSNPN and SVGIG (reference sequence). Random hexamers were used to reverse transcribe about 0.5 to 1 ug of RNA. Amplification of TCR beta CDR3 used immunoSEQ multiplex PCR across 54 Vbeta and 13 Jbeta. TCRdb processed the immunoSEQ multiplex PCR reads anew with MiXCR; each CDR3 protein has one entry. The repertoire holds roughly 110,000 distinct CDR3 sequences, less than 95% seen once, with 0.12% in the top ten.

The clonotype comes from a human donor in good health. The chain is built from TRBV30 and TRBJ1-1; unclear D gene. What was sequenced was CD8+ T cells from PBMCs. CDR3 nucleotides: TGTGCCTGGAACGTAGGAATATACTACACTGAAGCTTTCTTT. Its protein product is CAWNVGIYYTEAFF. The full variable domain, rest sourced from reference TRBV30 and TRBJ1-1, is SQTIHQWPATLVQPVGSPLSLECTVEGTSNPNLYWYRQAAGRGLQLLFYSVGIGQISSEVPQNLSASRPQDRQFILSSKKLLLSDSGFYLCAWNVGIYYTEAFFGQGTRLTVV.